This is a list of T cell receptor beta chains from one sample in a study of cytomegalovirus exposure and HLA in healthy donors. Assay: immunoSEQ multiplex PCR; the TCRdb copy retains only in-frame clones and omits some. Of fewer than 250,000 clones in the sample, 80% to 85% were seen once. The sequencing input was PBMCs. The source is a woman in her twenties or thirties in good health and CMV-seropositive. CDR3s leave out the opening cysteine and the closing phenylalanine or tryptophan.

v_gene,j_gene,CDR3aa
TRBV25-1,TRBJ2-3,ASARGDTQY
TRBV27,TRBJ2-2,ASSFRISGTGGATGELF
TRBV28,TRBJ1-5,ASSLTKDQPQH
TRBV5-1,TRBJ2-3,ASTRQGWSTDTQY
TRBV6-4,TRBJ2-3,ASSEREADTQY
TRBV30,TRBJ2-6,AWSREGLFSGANVLT
TRBV4-1,TRBJ2-7,ASSPDRDRADYEQY
TRBV13,TRBJ2-4,ASRPIQESDRWAKNIQY
TRBV27,TRBJ1-5,ASSLSGGQESNQPQH
TRBV4-1,TRBJ1-2,ASSQDRIGERYGYT
TRBV4-1,TRBJ1-2,ASSQDIGQTYGYT
TRBV9,TRBJ1-2,ASSVDERDLSGYT
TRBV27,TRBJ1-2,ASSFGTGAYGYT
TRBV27,TRBJ1-3,ASSPGTNTNTIY
TRBV6-5,TRBJ1-2,ASRGQAPAYGYT
TRBV2,TRBJ2-7,ASSPGTGRTYEQY
TRBV6-6,TRBJ2-3,ASRGAGGSTDTQY
TRBV6-1,TRBJ1-1,ASRLLGEAF
TRBV28,TRBJ2-5,ASSQRAGRGGETQY
TRBV4-1,TRBJ1-1,ASSQDRVGLNTEAF
TRBV7-8,TRBJ2-1,ASRLAGTSYNEQF
TRBV27,TRBJ2-1,ASSLGSSYNEQF
TRBV6-5,TRBJ2-5,ASSYDRTETQY
TRBV6-5,TRBJ2-7,ASSYQGRSYEQY
TRBV30,TRBJ1-2,AWAGQTNYGYT
TRBV15,TRBJ1-1,ATSREGQGLQNTEAF
TRBV6-5,TRBJ2-7,ASGGGGVGEQY
TRBV7-2,TRBJ2-5,ASSTLGTALKETQY
TRBV28,TRBJ2-7,ASSLAGGFYEQY
TRBV5-4,TRBJ2-7,ASRSDRSSYEQY
TRBV27,TRBJ2-7,ASSPSGTGSYEQY
TRBV9,TRBJ2-3,ASSDGETDTQY
TRBV5-6,TRBJ1-1,ASSSHGEAF
TRBV10-3,TRBJ2-1,AIRPSGPYNEQF
TRBV10-3,TRBJ1-1,AIGTGGAGNTEAF
TRBV9,TRBJ1-2,ASGEGGGYT
TRBV4-1,TRBJ2-1,ASSQESSRDNEQF
TRBV10-3,TRBJ2-7,AISEDPGRDEQY
TRBV30,TRBJ2-2,AWSGQQGLFTGELF
TRBV27,TRBJ1-4,ASRFQGFNEKLF
TRBV6-5,TRBJ2-7,ASSPGQIYEQY
TRBV19,TRBJ2-3,ASRGGMGQY
TRBV19,TRBJ1-2,ASSTRWGGDGYT
TRBV5-1,TRBJ2-1,ASSDSSGIYNEQF
TRBV5-1,TRBJ2-7,ASSSTYEQY
TRBV15,TRBJ2-7,ATSRVSASAEQY
TRBV7-6,TRBJ2-1,ASSPPSGSSYNEQF
TRBV13,TRBJ2-1,ASSPRTSGRAYNEQF
TRBV10-2,TRBJ1-5,ASSDSVRNQPQH
TRBV7-9,TRBJ2-3,ASSFSFTATDTQY
TRBV27,TRBJ1-5,ASSFSGGFQPQH
TRBV14,TRBJ1-2,ASSQGSWSDYGYT
TRBV29-1,TRBJ1-1,SVTGLGGTEAF
TRBV5-1,TRBJ2-2,ASSLGTAAVGELF
TRBV30,TRBJ2-3,AWSSGVGGSEDTQY
TRBV7-9,TRBJ1-2,ASSPSRDGYT
TRBV27,TRBJ1-4,ASSLYGATNEKLF
TRBV6-5,TRBJ2-7,ASSRGSYYEQY
TRBV29-1,TRBJ2-2,SATNTQAGELF